This T cell receptor beta chain comes out of a study of blood T cell repertoires in COVID-19. Study as a whole: The study drew acute and convalescent COVID-19 samples from the United States, Italy and Spain. Nucleic acid was either cDNA or gDNA, and it came from T cells, B-cell-depleted T cells, or PBMCs.

Sequenced by immunoSEQ multiplex PCR; TCRdb stores in-frame clones only, minus some. The table shows roughly 68,000 clones, with 89% occurring only once. V lost 3 bases and J 3 bases, leaving 20 bases between the germline ends. This CDR3 is built from 17 residues. Germline CDR1 and CDR2: LNHDA and SQIVND (reference sequence). The receptor's source is a woman aged 50 to 60 with active COVID-19. Sequenced material: peripheral blood. V usage is TRBV19 and J usage is TRBJ1-2, with D tentatively TRBD1 (6 bases). The CDR3 DNA is TGTGCCAGTAGTATTACCTTGCTAGTCAGGGGCGACTATGGCTACACCTTC. Protein product: CASSITLLVRGDYGYTF.